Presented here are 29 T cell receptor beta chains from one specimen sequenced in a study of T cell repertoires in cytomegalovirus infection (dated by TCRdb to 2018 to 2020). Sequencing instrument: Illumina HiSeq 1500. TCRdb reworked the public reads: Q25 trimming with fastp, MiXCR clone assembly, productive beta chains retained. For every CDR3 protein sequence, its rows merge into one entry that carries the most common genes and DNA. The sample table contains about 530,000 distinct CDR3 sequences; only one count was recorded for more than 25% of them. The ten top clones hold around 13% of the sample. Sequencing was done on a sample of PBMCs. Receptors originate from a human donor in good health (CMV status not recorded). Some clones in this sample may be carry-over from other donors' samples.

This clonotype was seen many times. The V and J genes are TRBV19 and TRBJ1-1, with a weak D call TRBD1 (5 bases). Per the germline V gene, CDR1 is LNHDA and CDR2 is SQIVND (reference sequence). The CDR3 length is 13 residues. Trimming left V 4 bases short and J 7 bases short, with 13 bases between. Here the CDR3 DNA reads TGTGCCAGTAGTACCGGGACGGCCCGTGAAGCTTTCTTT. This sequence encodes CASSTGTAREAFF.

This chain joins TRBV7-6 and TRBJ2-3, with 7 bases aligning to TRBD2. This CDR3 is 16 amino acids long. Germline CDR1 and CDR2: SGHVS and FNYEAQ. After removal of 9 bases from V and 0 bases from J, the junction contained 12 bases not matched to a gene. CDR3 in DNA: TGTGCCAGTTCGAGAGGGAGGGGTGGAAGCACAGATACGCAGTATTTT. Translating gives CASSRGRGGSTDTQYF.

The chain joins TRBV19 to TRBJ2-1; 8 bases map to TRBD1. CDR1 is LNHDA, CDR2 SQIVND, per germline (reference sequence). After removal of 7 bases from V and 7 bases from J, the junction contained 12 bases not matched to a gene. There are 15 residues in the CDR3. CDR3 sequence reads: CASKLQGDSMNEQFF. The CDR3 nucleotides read TGTGCCAGTAAGTTACAGGGGGACTCGATGAATGAGCAGTTCTTC.

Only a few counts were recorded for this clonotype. The CDR3 DNA is TGTGCCAGCAGCTTGGAAACTAGCGGGAGAAGGGAGCTGTTTTTT. It encodes CASSLETSGRRELFF. The chain employs TRBV5-6 and TRBJ2-2; 11 bases are shared with TRBD2. J gave up 9 bases and V 0 bases, and 4 bases lay outside the gene matches. Germline loops: CDR1 SGHDT, CDR2 YYEEEE. This CDR3 has 15 residues. The variable domain in full, completed from reference TRBV5-6 and TRBJ2-2, reads DAGVTQSPTHLIKTRGQQVTLRCSPKSGHDTVSWYQQALGQGPQFIFQYYEEEERQRGNFPDRFSGHQFPNYSSELNVNALLLGDSALYLCASSLETSGRRELFFGEGSRLTVL.

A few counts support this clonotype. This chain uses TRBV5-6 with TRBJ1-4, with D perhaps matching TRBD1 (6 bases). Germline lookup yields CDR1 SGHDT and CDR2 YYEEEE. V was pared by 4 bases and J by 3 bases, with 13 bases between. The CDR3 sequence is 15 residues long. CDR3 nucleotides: TGTGCCAGCAGCGACGGAGGGGGAGCTAATGAAAAACTGTTTTTT. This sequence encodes CASSDGGGANEKLFF.

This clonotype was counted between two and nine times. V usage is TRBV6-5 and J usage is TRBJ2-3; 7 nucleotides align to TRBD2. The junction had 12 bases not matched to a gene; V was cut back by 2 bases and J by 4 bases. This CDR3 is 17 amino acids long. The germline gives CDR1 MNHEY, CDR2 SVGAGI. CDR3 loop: CASSYSWAGEVPDTQYF. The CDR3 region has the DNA TGTGCCAGCAGTTACAGTTGGGCGGGAGAGGTACCAGATACGCAGTATTTT.

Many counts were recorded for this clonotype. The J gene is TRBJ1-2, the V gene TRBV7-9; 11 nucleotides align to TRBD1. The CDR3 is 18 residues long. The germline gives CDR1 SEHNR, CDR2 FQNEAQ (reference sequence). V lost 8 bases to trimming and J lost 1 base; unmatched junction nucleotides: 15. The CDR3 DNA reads TGTGCCAGCTACTCCAGCCGGGACAGGGGGAACCATAACTATGGCTACACCTTC. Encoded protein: CASYSSRDRGNHNYGYTF.

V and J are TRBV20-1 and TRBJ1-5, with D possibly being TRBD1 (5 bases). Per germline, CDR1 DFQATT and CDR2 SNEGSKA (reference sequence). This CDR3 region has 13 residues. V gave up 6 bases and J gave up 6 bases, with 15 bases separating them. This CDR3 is CSASGGEGQPQHF. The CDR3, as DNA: TGCAGTGCCAGCGGGGGGGAAGGTCAGCCCCAGCATTTT.

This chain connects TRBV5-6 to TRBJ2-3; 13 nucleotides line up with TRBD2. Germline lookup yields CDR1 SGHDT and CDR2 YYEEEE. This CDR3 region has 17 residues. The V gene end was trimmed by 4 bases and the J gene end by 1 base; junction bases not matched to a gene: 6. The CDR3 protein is CASSTGLAGVGTDTQYF. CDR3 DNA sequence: TGTGCCAGCAGCACCGGACTAGCGGGAGTCGGCACAGATACGCAGTATTTT.

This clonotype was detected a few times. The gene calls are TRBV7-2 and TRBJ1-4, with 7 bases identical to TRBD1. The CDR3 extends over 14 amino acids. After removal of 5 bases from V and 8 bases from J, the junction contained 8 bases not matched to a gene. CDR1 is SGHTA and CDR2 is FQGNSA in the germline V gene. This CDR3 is CASSLGGGREKLFF. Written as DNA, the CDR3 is TGTGCCAGCAGCCTTGGAGGGGGCAGGGAAAAACTGTTTTTT.

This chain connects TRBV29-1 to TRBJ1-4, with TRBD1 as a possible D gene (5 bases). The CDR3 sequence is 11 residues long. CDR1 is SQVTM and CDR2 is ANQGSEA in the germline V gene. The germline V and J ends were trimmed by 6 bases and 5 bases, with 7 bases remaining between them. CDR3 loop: CSVGENEKLFF. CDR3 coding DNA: TGCAGCGTAGGGGAGAATGAAAAACTGTTTTTT.

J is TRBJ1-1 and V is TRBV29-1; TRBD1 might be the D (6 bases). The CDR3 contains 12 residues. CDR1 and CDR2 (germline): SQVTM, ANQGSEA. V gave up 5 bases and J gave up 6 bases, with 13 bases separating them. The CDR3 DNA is TGCAGCGTTTCTACAGGGCCCGCTGAAGCTTTCTTT. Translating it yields CSVSTGPAEAFF.

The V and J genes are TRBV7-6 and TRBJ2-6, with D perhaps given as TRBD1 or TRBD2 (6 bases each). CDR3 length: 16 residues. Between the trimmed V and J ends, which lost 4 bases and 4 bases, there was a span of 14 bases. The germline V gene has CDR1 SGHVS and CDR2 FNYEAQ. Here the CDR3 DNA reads TGTGCCAGCAGCTCGATGGGGGCGGGAGGGGCCAACGTCCTGACTTTC. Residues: CASSSMGAGGANVLTF.

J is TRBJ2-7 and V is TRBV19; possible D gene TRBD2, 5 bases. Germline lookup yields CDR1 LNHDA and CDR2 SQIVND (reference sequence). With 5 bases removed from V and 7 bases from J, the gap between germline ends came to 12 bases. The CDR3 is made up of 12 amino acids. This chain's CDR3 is CASSVGSGEQYV. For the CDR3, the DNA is TGTGCCAGTAGTGTTGGCTCGGGAGAGCAGTACGTC.

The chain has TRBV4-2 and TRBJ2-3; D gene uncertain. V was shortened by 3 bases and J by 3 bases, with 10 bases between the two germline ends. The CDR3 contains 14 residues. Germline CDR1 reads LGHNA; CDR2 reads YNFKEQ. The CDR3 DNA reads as TGTGCCAGCAGCCATCAGATAACTACAGATACGCAGTATTTT. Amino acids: CASSHQITTDTQYF.

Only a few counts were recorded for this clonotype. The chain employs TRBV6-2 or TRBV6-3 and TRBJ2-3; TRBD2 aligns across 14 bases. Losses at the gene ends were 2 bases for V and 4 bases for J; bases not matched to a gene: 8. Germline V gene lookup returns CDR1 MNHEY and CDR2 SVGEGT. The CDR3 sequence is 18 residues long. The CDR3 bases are TGTGCCAGCAGTTACACAATCGGGACTAGCGGGAGTGCAGATACGCAGTATTTT. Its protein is CASSYTIGTSGSADTQYF.

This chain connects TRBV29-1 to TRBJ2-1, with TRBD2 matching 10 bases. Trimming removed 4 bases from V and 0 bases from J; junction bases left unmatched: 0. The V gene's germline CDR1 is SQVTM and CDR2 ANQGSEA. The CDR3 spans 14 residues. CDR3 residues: CSVASGSSYNEQFF. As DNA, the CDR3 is TGCAGCGTTGCTAGCGGGAGCTCCTACAATGAGCAGTTCTTC.

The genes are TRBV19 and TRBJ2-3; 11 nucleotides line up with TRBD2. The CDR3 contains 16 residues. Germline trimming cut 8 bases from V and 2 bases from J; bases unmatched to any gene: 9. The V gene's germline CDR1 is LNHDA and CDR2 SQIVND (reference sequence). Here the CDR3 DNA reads TGTGCCAGTCGGACCGGGACTAGCGGATTCACAGATACGCAGTATTTT. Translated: CASRTGTSGFTDTQYF. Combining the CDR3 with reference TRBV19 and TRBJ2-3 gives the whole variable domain DGGITQSPKYLFRKEGQNVTLSCEQNLNHDAMYWYRQDPGQGLRLIYYSQIVNDFQKGDIAEGYSVSREKKESFPLTVTSAQKNPTAFYLCASRTGTSGFTDTQYFGPGTRLTVL.

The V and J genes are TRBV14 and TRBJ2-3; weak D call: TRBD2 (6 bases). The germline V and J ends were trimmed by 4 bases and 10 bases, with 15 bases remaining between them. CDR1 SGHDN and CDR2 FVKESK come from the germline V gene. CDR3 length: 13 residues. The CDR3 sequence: CASSRDLAWAQYF. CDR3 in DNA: TGTGCCAGCAGCCGAGACCTAGCGTGGGCGCAGTATTTT.

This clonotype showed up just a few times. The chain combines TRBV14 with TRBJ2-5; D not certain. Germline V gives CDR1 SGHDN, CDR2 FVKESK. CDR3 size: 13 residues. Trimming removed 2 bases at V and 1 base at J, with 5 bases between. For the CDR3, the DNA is TGTGCCAGCAGCCAAATCGCCCAAGAGACCCAGTACTTC. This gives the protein CASSQIAQETQYF.

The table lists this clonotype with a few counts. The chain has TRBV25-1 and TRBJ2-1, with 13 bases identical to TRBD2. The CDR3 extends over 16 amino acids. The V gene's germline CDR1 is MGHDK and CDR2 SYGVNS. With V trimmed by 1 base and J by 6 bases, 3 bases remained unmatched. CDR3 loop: CASSESGTSGVNEQFF. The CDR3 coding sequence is TGTGCCAGCAGTGAATCGGGGACTAGCGGGGTCAATGAGCAGTTCTTC.

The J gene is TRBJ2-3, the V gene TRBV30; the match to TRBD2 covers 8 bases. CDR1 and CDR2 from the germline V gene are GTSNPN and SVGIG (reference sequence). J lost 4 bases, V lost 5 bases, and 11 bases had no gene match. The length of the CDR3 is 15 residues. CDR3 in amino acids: CAWCPGGRRADTQYF. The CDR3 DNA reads TGTGCCTGGTGTCCGGGGGGGAGAAGAGCAGATACGCAGTATTTT.

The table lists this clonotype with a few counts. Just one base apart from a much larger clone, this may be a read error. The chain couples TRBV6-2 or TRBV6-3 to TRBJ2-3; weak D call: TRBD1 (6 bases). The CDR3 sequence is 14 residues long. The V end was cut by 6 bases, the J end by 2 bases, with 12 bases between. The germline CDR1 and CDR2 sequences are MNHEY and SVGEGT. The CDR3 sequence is CASSLDSFTDTQYF. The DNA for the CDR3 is TGTGCCAGCAGCTTGGACAGTTTCACAGATACGCAGTATTTT.

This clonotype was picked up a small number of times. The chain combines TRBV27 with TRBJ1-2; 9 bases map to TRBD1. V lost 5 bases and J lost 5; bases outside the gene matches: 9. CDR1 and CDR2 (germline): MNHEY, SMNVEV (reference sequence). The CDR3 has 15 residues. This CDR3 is CASSPPGQGLYGYTF. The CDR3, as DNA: TGTGCCAGCAGTCCTCCGGGACAGGGATTATATGGCTACACCTTC.

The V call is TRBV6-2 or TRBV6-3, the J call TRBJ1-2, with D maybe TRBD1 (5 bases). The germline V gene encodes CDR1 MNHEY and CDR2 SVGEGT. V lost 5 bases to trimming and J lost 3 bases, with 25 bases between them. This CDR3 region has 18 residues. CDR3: CASSPHSGRMMYYYGYTF. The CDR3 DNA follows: TGTGCCAGCAGTCCACATTCAGGGAGAATGATGTATTACTATGGCTACACCTTC.

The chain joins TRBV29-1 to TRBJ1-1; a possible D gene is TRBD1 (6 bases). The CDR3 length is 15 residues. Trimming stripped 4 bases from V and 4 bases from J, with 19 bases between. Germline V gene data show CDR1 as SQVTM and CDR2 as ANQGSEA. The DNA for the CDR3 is TGCAGCGTTGGTCTTTGGGCAGGGGTGGGCACTGAAGCTTTCTTT. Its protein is CSVGLWAGVGTEAFF.

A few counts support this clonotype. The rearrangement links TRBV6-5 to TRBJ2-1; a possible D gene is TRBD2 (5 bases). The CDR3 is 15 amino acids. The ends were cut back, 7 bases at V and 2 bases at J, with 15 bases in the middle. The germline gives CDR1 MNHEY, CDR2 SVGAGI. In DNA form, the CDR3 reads TGTGCCAGCAACCCCCTTAGCGTTACCTACAATGAGCAGTTCTTC. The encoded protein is CASNPLSVTYNEQFF.

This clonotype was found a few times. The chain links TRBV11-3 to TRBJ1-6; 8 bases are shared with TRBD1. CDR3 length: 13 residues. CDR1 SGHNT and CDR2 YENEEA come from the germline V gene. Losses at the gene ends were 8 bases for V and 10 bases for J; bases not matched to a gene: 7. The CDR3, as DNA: TGTGCCAGCGGACAGGGAGGAGGGTCACCCCTCCACTTT. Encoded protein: CASGQGGGSPLHF. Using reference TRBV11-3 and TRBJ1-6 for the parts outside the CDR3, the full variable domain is EAGVVQSPRYKIIEKKQPVAFWCNPISGHNTLYWYLQNLGQGPELLIRYENEEAVDDSQLPKDRFSAERLKGVDSTLKIQPAELGDSAVYLCASGQGGGSPLHFGNGTRLTVT.

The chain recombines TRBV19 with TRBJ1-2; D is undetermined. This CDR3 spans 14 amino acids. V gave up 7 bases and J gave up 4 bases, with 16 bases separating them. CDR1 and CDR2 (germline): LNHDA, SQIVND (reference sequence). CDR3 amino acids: CASTETRTAYGYTF. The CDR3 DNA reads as TGTGCCAGTACCGAGACCAGGACGGCCTATGGCTACACCTTC.